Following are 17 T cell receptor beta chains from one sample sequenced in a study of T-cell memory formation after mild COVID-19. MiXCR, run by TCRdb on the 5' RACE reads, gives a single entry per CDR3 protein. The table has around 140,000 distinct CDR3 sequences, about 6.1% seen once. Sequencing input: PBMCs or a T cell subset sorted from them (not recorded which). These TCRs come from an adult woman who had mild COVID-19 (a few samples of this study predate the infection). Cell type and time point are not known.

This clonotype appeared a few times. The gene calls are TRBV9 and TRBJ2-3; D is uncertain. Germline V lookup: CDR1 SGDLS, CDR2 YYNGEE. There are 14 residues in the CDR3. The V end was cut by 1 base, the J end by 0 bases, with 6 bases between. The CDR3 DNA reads TGTGCCAGCAGCGTACTTGCTAGCACAGATACGCAGTATTTT. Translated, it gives CASSVLASTDTQYF.

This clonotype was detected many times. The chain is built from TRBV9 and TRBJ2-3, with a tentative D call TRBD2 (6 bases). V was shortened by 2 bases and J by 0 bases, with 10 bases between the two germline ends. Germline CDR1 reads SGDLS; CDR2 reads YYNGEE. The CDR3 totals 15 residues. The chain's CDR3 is CASSVAGLSTDTQYF. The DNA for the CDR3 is TGTGCCAGCAGCGTCGCGGGACTGAGCACAGATACGCAGTATTTT.

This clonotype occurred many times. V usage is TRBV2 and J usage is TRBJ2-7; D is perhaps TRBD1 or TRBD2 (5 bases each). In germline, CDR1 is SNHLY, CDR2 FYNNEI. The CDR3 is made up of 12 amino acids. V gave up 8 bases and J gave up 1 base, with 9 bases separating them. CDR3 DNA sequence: TGTGCCAGCCGGGACGATTCCTACGAGCAGTACTTC. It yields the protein CASRDDSYEQYF.

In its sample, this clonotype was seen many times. The CDR3 DNA reads as TGCGCCAGCAGCTCCCAGGGATCCCCGGGCGAGCAGTACTTC. This encodes CASSSQGSPGEQYF. The V gene is TRBV5-1, the J gene TRBJ2-7; TRBD1 might be the D (5 bases). CDR3 size: 14 residues. Trimming removed 3 bases from V and 6 bases from J, with 16 bases in between. Germline V lookup: CDR1 SGHRS, CDR2 YFSETQ. Based on the CDR3 plus reference TRBV5-1 and TRBJ2-7, the full variable domain is KAGVTQTPRYLIKTRGQQVTLSCSPISGHRSVSWYQQTPGQGLQFLFEYFSETQRNKGNFPGRFSGRQFSNSRSEMNVSTLELGDSALYLCASSSQGSPGEQYFGPGTRLTVT.

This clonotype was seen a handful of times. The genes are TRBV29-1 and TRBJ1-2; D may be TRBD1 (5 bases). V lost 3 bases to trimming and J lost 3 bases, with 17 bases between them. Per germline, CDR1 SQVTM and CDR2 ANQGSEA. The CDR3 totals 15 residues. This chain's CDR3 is CSVESVRGSYYGYTF. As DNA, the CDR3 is TGCAGCGTTGAGTCCGTGCGGGGGTCCTACTATGGCTACACCTTC.

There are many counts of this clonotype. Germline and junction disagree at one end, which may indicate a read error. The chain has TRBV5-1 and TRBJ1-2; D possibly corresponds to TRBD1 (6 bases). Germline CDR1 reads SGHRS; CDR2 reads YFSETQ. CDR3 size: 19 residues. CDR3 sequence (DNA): TGCGCCAACAGCTTGGGAAGCGTGGACAGACCCAGAGCTAACTATGGCTACACCTTC. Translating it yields CANSLGSVDRPRANYGYTF.

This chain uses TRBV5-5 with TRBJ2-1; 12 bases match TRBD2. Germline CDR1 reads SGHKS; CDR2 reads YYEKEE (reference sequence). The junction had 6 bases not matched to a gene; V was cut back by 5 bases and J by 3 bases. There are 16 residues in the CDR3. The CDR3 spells CASRTPGLAGYNEQFF. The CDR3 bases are TGTGCCAGCAGGACACCGGGACTAGCGGGCTACAATGAGCAGTTCTTC.

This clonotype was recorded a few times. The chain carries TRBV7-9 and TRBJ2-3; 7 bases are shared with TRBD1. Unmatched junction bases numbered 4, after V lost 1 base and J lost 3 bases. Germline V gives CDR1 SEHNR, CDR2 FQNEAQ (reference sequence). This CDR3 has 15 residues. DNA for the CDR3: TGTGCCAGCAGCTTAGGGGACAGCGTGACAGATACGCAGTATTTT. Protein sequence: CASSLGDSVTDTQYF.

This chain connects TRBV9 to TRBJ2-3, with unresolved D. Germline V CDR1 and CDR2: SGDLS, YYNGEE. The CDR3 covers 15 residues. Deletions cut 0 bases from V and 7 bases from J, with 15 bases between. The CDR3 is CASSVEVTSPHTQYF. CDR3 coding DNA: TGTGCCAGCAGCGTAGAGGTAACTTCTCCCCATACGCAGTATTTT. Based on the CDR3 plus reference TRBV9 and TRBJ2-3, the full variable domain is DSGVTQTPKHLITATGQRVTLRCSPRSGDLSVYWYQQSLDQGLQFLIQYYNGEERAKGNILERFSAQQFPDLHSELNLSSLELGDSALYFCASSVEVTSPHTQYFGPGTRLTVL.

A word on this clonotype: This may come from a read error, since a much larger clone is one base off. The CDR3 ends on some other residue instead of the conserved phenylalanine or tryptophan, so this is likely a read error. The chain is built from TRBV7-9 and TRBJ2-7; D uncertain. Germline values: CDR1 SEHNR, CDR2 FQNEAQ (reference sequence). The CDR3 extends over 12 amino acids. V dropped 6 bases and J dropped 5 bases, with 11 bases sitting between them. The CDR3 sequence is CASRALSHEQYL. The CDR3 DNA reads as TGTGCCAGCAGGGCGTTAAGCCACGAGCAGTACTTA.

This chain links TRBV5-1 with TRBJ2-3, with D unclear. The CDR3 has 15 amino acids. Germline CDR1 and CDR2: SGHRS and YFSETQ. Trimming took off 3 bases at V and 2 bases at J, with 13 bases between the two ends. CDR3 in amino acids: CASSSRPPLTDTQYF. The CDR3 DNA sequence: TGCGCCAGCAGCTCCCGACCCCCACTCACAGATACGCAGTATTTT.

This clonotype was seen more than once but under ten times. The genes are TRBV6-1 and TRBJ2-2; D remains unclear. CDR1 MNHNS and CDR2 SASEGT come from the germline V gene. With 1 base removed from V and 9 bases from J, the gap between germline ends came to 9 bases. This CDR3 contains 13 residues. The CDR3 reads CASSEGTFRELFF. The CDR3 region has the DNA TGTGCCAGCAGTGAAGGGACCTTCCGGGAGCTGTTTTTT.

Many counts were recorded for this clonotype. The CDR3, as DNA: TGTGCCAGCAGTTTAGGGGCTAGCGGGGGGGAGGCCTACAATGAGCAGTTCTTC. Amino acid sequence: CASSLGASGGEAYNEQFF. The V call is TRBV12-3 or TRBV12-4, the J call TRBJ2-1; 12 positions match TRBD2. CDR3 length equals 18 residues. V lost 1 base to trimming and J lost 2 bases; unmatched junction nucleotides: 6.

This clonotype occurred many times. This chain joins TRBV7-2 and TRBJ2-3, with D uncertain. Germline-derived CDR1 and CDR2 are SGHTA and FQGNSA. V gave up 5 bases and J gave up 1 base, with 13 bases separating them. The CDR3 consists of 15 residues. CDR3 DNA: TGTGCCAGCAGCGGTCGCAGTGGGGGCACAGATACGCAGTATTTT. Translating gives CASSGRSGGTDTQYF.

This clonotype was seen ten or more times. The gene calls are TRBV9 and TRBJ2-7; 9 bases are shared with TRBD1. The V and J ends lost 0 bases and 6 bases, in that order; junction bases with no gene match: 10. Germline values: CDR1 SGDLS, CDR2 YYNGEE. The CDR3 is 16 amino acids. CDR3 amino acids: CASSVAPSRTGVEQYF. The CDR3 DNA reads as TGTGCCAGCAGCGTAGCCCCCTCGAGGACAGGGGTCGAGCAGTACTTC.

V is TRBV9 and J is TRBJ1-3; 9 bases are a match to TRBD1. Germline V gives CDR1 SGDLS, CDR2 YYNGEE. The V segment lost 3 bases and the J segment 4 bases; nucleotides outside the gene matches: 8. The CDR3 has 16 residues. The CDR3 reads CASSAGTGTRGNTIYF. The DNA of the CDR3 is TGTGCCAGCAGCGCAGGGACAGGGACAAGGGGAAACACCATATATTTT.

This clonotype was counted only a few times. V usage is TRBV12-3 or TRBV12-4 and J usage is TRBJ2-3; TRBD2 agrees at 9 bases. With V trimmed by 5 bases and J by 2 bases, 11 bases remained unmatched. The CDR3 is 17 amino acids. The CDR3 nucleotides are TGTGCCAGCAGTGGGGGGCCAATAGCGGGGGCCACAGATACGCAGTATTTT. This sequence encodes CASSGGPIAGATDTQYF.